Below are 28 T cell receptor beta chains sequenced from a single sample in a study of shared clonotypes between healthy human individuals. Clones were read by immunoSEQ multiplex PCR, and TCRdb kept only the in-frame ones, dropping some. The data show 2 million or so clones, roughly 96% seen once. Sequencing was done on a sample of naive CD4+ T cells sorted from blood. The subset: CD45RA+ positively selected. The receptors shown here come from a man aged 18-30 years in good health.

The chain uses TRBV7-3 and TRBJ2-2, with D uncertain. CDR1 is SGHTA and CDR2 is FQGTGA in the germline V gene. The CDR3 loop spans 13 amino acids. Trimming pared 2 bases from V and 6 bases from J, leaving 7 bases between. CDR3 in DNA: TGTGCCAGCAGCTTAGAATCTCCCGGGGAGCTGTTTTTT. Translation: CASSLESPGELFF.

The V gene is TRBV6-5, the J gene TRBJ2-7; no definite D call. There are 16 residues in the CDR3. CDR1 and CDR2 (germline): MNHEY, SVGAGI. The ends were cut back, 0 bases at V and 3 bases at J, with 15 bases in the middle. The CDR3 spells CASSYSYSPNIYEQYF. CDR3 nucleotide sequence: TGTGCCAGCAGTTACTCTTACAGCCCAAACATCTACGAGCAGTACTTC.

The V call is TRBV6-5, the J call TRBJ1-2; TRBD1 is a possible D gene (5 bases). The CDR3 has 15 residues. Germline CDR1 is MNHEY and CDR2 is SVGAGI. With 2 bases removed from V and 0 bases from J, the gap between germline ends came to 10 bases. CDR3 loop: CASSYNGGANYGYTF. CDR3 nucleotides: TGTGCCAGCAGTTACAATGGGGGAGCTAACTATGGCTACACCTTC.

The chain employs TRBV5-1 and TRBJ2-7, with TRBD2 as a possible D gene (6 bases). CDR1 is SGHRS and CDR2 is YFSETQ in the germline V gene. V was pared by 3 bases and J by 0 bases, with 13 bases between. This CDR3 comprises 15 residues. Here the CDR3 DNA reads TGCGCCAGCAGCTCAGGGACTCGAAACTCCTACGAGCAGTACTTC. Translation: CASSSGTRNSYEQYF.

V usage is TRBV21-1 and J usage is TRBJ2-7; the table gives TRBD2 as D, unverified against the DNA. TRBV21-1 is a documented pseudogene. The CDR3 spans 19 residues. The CDR3, as DNA: TGTGCCAGCAGCCCTGAGACCCATGCCAAGCGGGAGACCATCTACGAGCAGTACTTC. Its protein is CASSPETHAKRETIYEQYF.

The rearrangement uses TRBV7-8 and TRBJ2-2; no clear D gene. The CDR3 totals 16 residues. V lost 5 bases, J lost 1 base, and 14 bases lay in between. The germline V gene has CDR1 SGHVS and CDR2 FQNEAQ. The CDR3 loop reads CASSLRRTENTGELFF. CDR3 nucleotide sequence: TGTGCCAGCAGCCTACGAAGGACGGAGAACACCGGGGAGCTGTTTTTT.

The V call is TRBV5-1, the J call TRBJ2-7; D assignment may be TRBD1 or TRBD2 (6 bases each). V was pared by 4 bases and J by 6 bases, with 11 bases between. Per germline, CDR1 SGHRS and CDR2 YFSETQ. There are 12 residues in the CDR3. The DNA for the CDR3 is TGCGCCAGCAGCCCCAGGGGAGGCGAGCAGTACTTC. It translates to CASSPRGGEQYF.

The chain combines TRBV28 with TRBJ1-5; D call uncertain. V lost 8 bases, J lost 2 bases, and 19 bases lay in between. The CDR3 totals 16 residues. Germline V CDR1 and CDR2: MDHEN, SYDVKM. The CDR3 sequence is CASAPGPRSGNQPQHF. CDR3 DNA sequence: TGTGCCAGCGCGCCTGGCCCGAGAAGCGGCAATCAGCCCCAGCATTTT. The complete variable domain, with remaining parts taken from reference TRBV28 and TRBJ1-5, reads DVKVTQSSRYLVKRTGEKVFLECVQDMDHENMFWYRQDPGLGLRLIYFSYDVKMKEKGDIPEGYSVSREKKERFSLILESASTNQTSMYLCASAPGPRSGNQPQHFGDGTRLSIL.

This chain connects TRBV5-1 to TRBJ2-7; the D is unclear. Germline CDR1 and CDR2: SGHRS and YFSETQ. V was cut by 4 bases and J by 0 bases, with 11 bases left in between. The length of the CDR3 is 14 residues. CDR3 region: CASSPQASSYEQYF. The CDR3 DNA sequence: TGCGCCAGCAGCCCGCAGGCTAGCTCCTACGAGCAGTACTTC.

The chain has TRBV7-9 and TRBJ2-7; 7 nucleotides agree with TRBD1. Germline CDR1 and CDR2: SEHNR and FQNEAQ (reference sequence). The CDR3 contains 14 residues. V dropped 4 bases and J dropped 3; count of bases not matched to a gene: 6. Here the CDR3 reads CASSYGTEDYEQYF. The CDR3 region has the DNA TGTGCCAGCAGCTACGGGACAGAAGACTACGAGCAGTACTTC.

The chain links TRBV28 to TRBJ1-1; D may be TRBD1 (5 bases). This CDR3 contains 13 residues. Germline CDR1 reads MDHEN; CDR2 reads SYDVKM. The V and J ends lost 6 bases and 6 bases respectively, with 14 bases between them. The CDR3 nucleotides read TGTGCCAGCAGGGAGATAGGGGCGGCTGAAGCTTTCTTT. This translates into CASREIGAAEAFF.

The V call is TRBV10-3, the J call TRBJ2-1; unclear D gene. Germline-derived CDR1 and CDR2 are ENHRY and SYGVKD. V gave up 0 bases and J gave up 8 bases, with 5 bases separating them. The CDR3 runs to 12 residues. CDR3 nucleotides: TGTGCCATCAGTGAGTCGGTGTATGAGCAGTTCTTC. As protein: CAISESVYEQFF.

Notes on this clone: The sample carries other DNA sequences with the same CDR3. The rearrangement joins TRBV6-5 to TRBJ2-3; no definite D call. Germline CDR1 MNHEY, CDR2 SVGAGI. The CDR3 consists of 13 residues. V was cut by 6 bases and J by 0 bases, with 7 bases left in between. CDR3 in DNA: TGTGCCAGCAGGCCCGGTAGCACAGATACGCAGTATTTT. Its protein is CASRPGSTDTQYF.

The chain is built from TRBV6-5 and TRBJ1-4, with D unclear. Germline V gene lookup returns CDR1 MNHEY and CDR2 SVGAGI. V was cut by 7 bases and J by 4 bases, with 13 bases left in between. The CDR3 is 14 residues long. The CDR3 spells CASMTRARNEKLFF. CDR3 sequence (DNA): TGTGCCAGCATGACCCGGGCGCGTAATGAAAAACTGTTTTTT.

CDR3 sequence (DNA): TGTGCCACCCGGGACGGTGGTAAAGCTAATGAAAAACTGTTTTTT. It translates to CATRDGGKANEKLFF. The rearrangement joins TRBV27 to TRBJ1-4; D possibly corresponds to TRBD1 (5 bases). Germline V CDR1 and CDR2: MNHEY, SMNVEV (reference sequence). The germline V and J ends were trimmed by 10 bases and 3 bases, with 18 bases remaining between them. The CDR3 length is 15 residues.

The CDR3 DNA follows: TGTGCCAGCTCACGGGAAACAGGGTATTACGAGCAGTACTTC. This codes for CASSRETGYYEQYF. The V call is TRBV18, the J call TRBJ2-7; perhaps TRBD1 as D (6 bases). V gave up 4 bases and J gave up 4 bases, with 14 bases separating them. The CDR3 spans 14 residues. Germline CDR1 and CDR2: KGHSH and LQKENI.

V is TRBV15 and J is TRBJ2-7; the D is unclear. The CDR3 runs to 14 residues. CDR1 and CDR2 from the germline V gene are LNHNV and YYDKDF (reference sequence). Trimming pared 0 bases from V and 5 bases from J, leaving 11 bases between. The chain's CDR3 is CATSRDRVEDEQYF. The CDR3 nucleotides read TGTGCCACCAGCAGAGATCGGGTAGAGGACGAGCAGTACTTC.

The V gene is TRBV7-9, the J gene TRBJ1-5; 8 bases fit TRBD1. CDR1 and CDR2 from the germline V gene are SEHNR and FQNEAQ (reference sequence). There are 15 residues in the CDR3. J gave up 0 bases and V 4 bases, and 2 bases lay outside the gene matches. The CDR3 DNA is TGTGCCAGCAGCTACCAGGGGGCTAGCAATCAGCCCCAGCATTTT. Translation gives CASSYQGASNQPQHF. The full variable domain, its missing parts supplied by reference TRBV7-9 and TRBJ1-5, is DTGVSQNPRHKITKRGQNVTFRCDPISEHNRLYWYRQTLGQGPEFLTYFQNEAQLEKSRLLSDRFSAERPKGSFSTLEIQRTEQGDSAMYLCASSYQGASNQPQHFGDGTRLSIL.

V gene TRBV9 combines with J gene TRBJ2-7, with D unclear. V lost 4 bases, J lost 0 bases, and 11 bases lay in between. The CDR3 covers 14 residues. Germline V gene lookup returns CDR1 SGDLS and CDR2 YYNGEE. The CDR3 reads CASSPMIDSYEQYF. The CDR3 region has the DNA TGTGCCAGCAGCCCTATGATAGACTCCTACGAGCAGTACTTC.

The gene calls are TRBV5-4 and TRBJ1-1; D is undetermined. The CDR3 contains 15 residues. V was shortened by 3 bases and J by 1 base, with 13 bases between the two germline ends. The V gene's germline CDR1 is SGHNT and CDR2 YYREEE (reference sequence). The CDR3 DNA follows: TGTGCCAGCAGCTCTATTTTACCAGGGAACACTGAAGCTTTCTTT. Translated: CASSSILPGNTEAFF.

This CDR3 reads CASSIAEGGYYGYTF. CDR3 coding DNA: TGTGCCAGTAGTATAGCGGAGGGAGGCTACTATGGCTACACCTTC. The chain combines TRBV19 with TRBJ1-2; no reliable D call. CDR3 length: 15 amino acids. The V and J ends lost 1 base and 3 bases respectively, with 12 bases between them. Germline CDR1 and CDR2: LNHDA and SQIVND (reference sequence).

The CDR3 DNA reads as TGTGCCAGCAGTTCTACAGGGGTTACGTTGATGGAAAAACTGTTTTTT. Translating gives CASSSTGVTLMEKLFF. The chain couples TRBV6-5 to TRBJ1-4; 7 bases line up with TRBD1. This CDR3 spans 16 amino acids. The germline V gene has CDR1 MNHEY and CDR2 SVGAGI. The J segment lost 8 bases and the V segment lost 4 bases, leaving 13 bases of the junction unmatched.

The chain has TRBV29-1 and TRBJ1-2; tentative D call: TRBD1 (6 bases). The V end lost 7 bases, the J end lost 5 bases, and 17 bases lay between the germline ends. CDR1 is SQVTM and CDR2 is ANQGSEA in the germline V gene. This CDR3 region has 13 residues. In DNA, the CDR3 is TGCAGCGCCTGGACGGGGGCGGGGTATGGCTACACCTTC. As protein: CSAWTGAGYGYTF.

The V and J genes are TRBV5-1 and TRBJ1-3; D is ambiguous. The germline gives CDR1 SGHRS, CDR2 YFSETQ. V was cut by 5 bases and J by 0 bases, with 18 bases left in between. This CDR3 contains 17 residues. CDR3 DNA sequence: TGCGCCAGCAGGGTTGGGAGCACAGCCCGCTCTGGAAACACCATATATTTT. Protein product: CASRVGSTARSGNTIYF.

A note on this clone: Other DNA sequences in this specimen translate into the identical CDR3. The rearrangement joins TRBV2 to TRBJ2-2; 7 nucleotides align to TRBD1. The CDR3 covers 15 residues. Looked up from germline, CDR1 is SNHLY and CDR2 is FYNNEI. The V and J ends lost 0 bases and 3 bases, in that order; junction bases with no gene match: 1. CDR3 in amino acids: CASSEAGGYTGELFF. The DNA of the CDR3 is TGTGCCAGCAGTGAAGCAGGGGGCTACACCGGGGAGCTGTTTTTT.

The J gene is TRBJ1-3, the V gene TRBV19; no firm D call. Germline-derived CDR1 and CDR2 are LNHDA and SQIVND (reference sequence). Between the trimmed V and J ends, which lost 5 bases and 0 bases, there was a span of 5 bases. The CDR3 totals 13 residues. For the CDR3, the DNA is TGTGCCAGTAGTGGGGACTCTGGAAACACCATATATTTT. This translates into CASSGDSGNTIYF.

CDR3 residues: CASSLVGYSYEQYF. The DNA of the CDR3 is TGTGCCAGCAGCCTCGTGGGCTACTCCTACGAGCAGTACTTC. The gene calls are TRBV7-8 and TRBJ2-7; D is ambiguous. V lost 5 bases and J lost 0, with 11 bases in between. The germline gives CDR1 SGHVS, CDR2 FQNEAQ. The CDR3 extends over 14 amino acids.

The rearrangement links TRBV5-6 to TRBJ2-3; 8 bases line up with TRBD1. The germline V gene encodes CDR1 SGHDT and CDR2 YYEEEE. The CDR3 contains 16 residues. The J segment lost 4 bases and the V segment lost 1 base, leaving 8 bases of the junction unmatched. CDR3 residues: CASSLSGQGRSDTQYF. The CDR3 DNA follows: TGTGCCAGCAGCTTGTCCGGACAGGGTCGTTCAGATACGCAGTATTTT.